This T cell receptor beta chain was recovered during a study of OX40 agonist ivuxolimab in advanced cancers. On the study more broadly: Of the patients, three showed partial responses, one with hepatocellular carcinoma and two with cutaneous melanoma.

Losses at the gene ends were 2 bases for V and 2 bases for J; bases not matched to a gene: 6. Germline assignment: CDR1 SGHVS and CDR2 FQNEAQ. The CDR3 is 16 amino acids. Study-level points and caveats: A proportion of nonresponders additionally exhibited low normalized T-cell clonal expansion.

Data came from immunoSEQ multiplex PCR; TCRdb stores just in-frame clones and leaves some out. The repertoire consists of 90,000 to 100,000 clones, with about 88% occurring once and the leading ten covering 0.33%. As regards this clone: Its antigen is not known.

The source material was CD4+ or CD8+ T cells sorted from blood, sampled in a trial of the OX40 agonist ivuxolimab. This clonotype originated in an adult with an advanced solid tumor such as melanoma, head and neck, liver or kidney cancer. This chain connects TRBV7-8 to TRBJ1-5; 7 nucleotides agree with TRBD1. CDR3 amino acids: CASSLNRDSRNQPQHF. Here the CDR3 DNA reads TGTGCCAGCAGCTTAAACCGGGACAGCCGCAATCAGCCCCAGCATTTT.